This T cell receptor (beta chain) stems from a study of cytomegalovirus exposure and HLA in healthy donors. Study context: T cells numbering around 190 million yielded 117 million unique TCR beta sequences in an earlier analysis.

The primer mix had 60 Vbeta and 13 Jbeta primers. The assay was immunoSEQ multiplex PCR, and TCRdb's table has in-frame clones only and misses some. The data show roughly 160,000 clones, with around 85% seen just once and 4.3% held by the top ten. The sequence derives from a man aged 35 to 55 in good health and CMV-seronegative. The sequenced sample was PBMCs.

CDR3 in amino acids: CASKQGVMLFF. CDR3 nucleotides: TGTGCCAGCAAGCAGGGCGTGATGCTGTTTTTT. The chain is built from TRBV2 and TRBJ1-4, with D maybe TRBD1 (5 bases). V gave up 7 bases and J gave up 14 bases, with 14 bases separating them. The CDR3 contains 11 residues. Germline V gene sequence: CDR1 SNHLY, CDR2 FYNNEI.